The clone carrying this T cell receptor (beta chain) was found a few times. MiXCR, applied by TCRdb to the 5' RACE reads, yields one record per CDR3 protein. The profile shows roughly 770,000 distinct CDR3 sequences, roughly 18% of them singletons. This CDR3 is built from 14 residues. Trimming took 5 bases from V and 6 from J, leaving 15 bases between them. The donors were all healthy and Caucasian. The data were taken from a study of identical twins. The data also belong to a second study, concerning T cells expressing NK-cell markers.

The specimen was PBMCs. The clonotype comes from a woman aged 18-29 years in good health. The genes are TRBV12-3 or TRBV12-4 and TRBJ2-3, with D unresolved. The CDR3 sequence: CASSRWRVTDTQYF. The CDR3 DNA sequence: TGTGCCAGCAGTCGCTGGCGTGTTACCGATACGCAGTATTTT.